This entry lists 15 T cell receptor beta chains sequenced from one sample in a study of vaccination effects on CD4 cells after COVID-19. No cognate antigen is known for these TCRs. With the ViraFEST assay, the study expanded antigen-specific CD4+ T cells using viral peptide pools, then sequenced them. Following a roughly 10-day culture, CD4+ T cells were purified. Nobody among the vaccine recipients had prior SARS-CoV-2 infection (nucleocapsid antibodies were negative). The table came from immunoSEQ multiplex PCR; TCRdb's copy has only in-frame clones and leaves some out. Of 55,000 to 80,000 clones detected, around 80% appear once; the ten largest clones hold 9% to 15%. This material consisted of CD4+ T cells from PBMCs cultured with SARS-CoV-2 spike peptides, taken before COVID-19 vaccination. The receptor source for this set is a human donor who received a COVID-19 vaccine.

Here the CDR3 DNA reads TGTGCCAGCAGCTCCCGGGACAGGTTAACCCATGAGCAGTTCTTC. It yields the protein CASSSRDRLTHEQFF. The V and J genes are TRBV5-6 and TRBJ2-1, with 8 bases aligning to TRBD1. CDR3 length: 15 residues. V lost 3 bases, J lost 8 bases, and 10 bases stayed unmatched. Germline CDR1 SGHDT, CDR2 YYEEEE.

The chain joins TRBV7-9 to TRBJ2-6, with D possibly TRBD1 on 6 matching bases. V was trimmed by 7 bases and J by 0 bases, leaving 13 bases between them. The germline V gene encodes CDR1 SEHNR and CDR2 FQNEAQ (reference sequence). The length of the CDR3 is 16 residues. CDR3 sequence (DNA): TGTGCCAGCACCCGGGACAAGAGCTCTGGGGCCAACGTCCTGACTTTC. Amino acid sequence: CASTRDKSSGANVLTF.

The rearrangement uses TRBV3-1 (or the pseudogene TRBV3-2) and TRBJ1-4; D remains ambiguous. This CDR3 contains 12 residues. V lost 5 bases, J lost 8 bases, and 9 bases lay in between. Per germline, CDR1 LGHDT and CDR2 YNNKEL (reference sequence). The CDR3 DNA follows: TGTGCCAGCAGCGATCGAAGAGAAAAACTGTTTTTT. It is translated as CASSDRREKLFF.

This clone was recorded only once. The chain has TRBV27 and TRBJ1-5; possibly TRBD1 for D (5 bases). Germline assignment: CDR1 MNHEY and CDR2 SMNVEV (reference sequence). V was shortened by 6 bases and J by 1 base, with 10 bases between the two germline ends. This CDR3 is 14 amino acids long. The CDR3 sequence is CASSLRGSNQPQHF. CDR3 DNA: TGTGCCAGCAGCCTCCGGGGGAGCAATCAGCCCCAGCATTTT.

The chain is built from TRBV28 and TRBJ1-1; possible D gene TRBD1, 6 bases. The V end was cut by 8 bases, the J end by 4 bases, with 26 bases between. Germline-derived CDR1 and CDR2 are MDHEN and SYDVKM. CDR3 size: 17 residues. The CDR3 here is CASPPQQLQGVSTEAFF. The CDR3 bases are TGTGCCAGCCCTCCCCAACAGCTACAGGGTGTAAGCACTGAAGCTTTCTTT. The full variable domain, its missing parts supplied by reference TRBV28 and TRBJ1-1, is DVKVTQSSRYLVKRTGEKVFLECVQDMDHENMFWYRQDPGLGLRLIYFSYDVKMKEKGDIPEGYSVSREKKERFSLILESASTNQTSMYLCASPPQQLQGVSTEAFFGQGTRLTVV.

The J gene is TRBJ2-2, the V gene TRBV4-2, with D uncertain. Trimming took 0 bases from V and 0 from J, leaving 8 bases between them. The CDR3 is 16 residues long. Per germline, CDR1 LGHNA and CDR2 YNFKEQ. CDR3 amino acids: CASSQDNVANTGELFF. For the CDR3, the DNA is TGTGCCAGCAGCCAAGATAACGTCGCGAACACCGGGGAGCTGTTTTTT.

The J gene is TRBJ1-2, the V gene TRBV7-8; D ambiguous. Germline CDR1 and CDR2: SGHVS and FQNEAQ. The CDR3 contains 13 residues. Trimming shortened V by 2 bases and J by 8 bases, and 12 bases separated the two germline ends. CDR3 loop: CASSLNGPGGYTF. The CDR3 DNA reads as TGTGCCAGCAGCTTAAACGGCCCCGGAGGCTACACCTTC. The entire variable domain, with the rest obtained from reference TRBV7-8 and TRBJ1-2, is as follows: GAGVSQSPRYKVAKRGQDVALRCDPISGHVSLFWYQQALGQGPEFLTYFQNEAQLDKSGLPSDRFFAERPEGSVSTLKIQRTQQEDSAVYLCASSLNGPGGYTFGSGTRLTVV.

This chain connects TRBV6-5 to TRBJ1-1; no clear D. Germline lookup yields CDR1 MNHEY and CDR2 SVGAGI. V lost 6 bases and J 0 bases, leaving 5 bases between the germline ends. The CDR3 consists of 12 residues. The CDR3 DNA reads as TGTGCCAGCAGGAGGGTGAACACTGAAGCTTTCTTT. This translates into CASRRVNTEAFF.

The CDR3 coding sequence is TGTGCCAGCAGTGTTATAACAGGAGCGTACACCGGGGAGCTGTTTTTT. This gives the protein CASSVITGAYTGELFF. V and J are TRBV6-1 and TRBJ2-2, with a possible D match to TRBD1 (5 bases). CDR1 is MNHNS, CDR2 SASEGT, per germline. V was trimmed by 4 bases and J by 3 bases, leaving 15 bases between them. The CDR3 loop spans 16 amino acids.

V is TRBV7-2 and J is TRBJ2-4, with unresolved D. This CDR3 region has 12 residues. V shed 1 base and J shed 7 bases, with 5 bases lying between them. The germline V gene has CDR1 SGHTA and CDR2 FQGNSA. The CDR3 nucleotides are TGTGCCAGCAGCTTAGATGGGAACATTCAGTACTTC. It translates to CASSLDGNIQYF.

The table lists this clone with a few counts. CDR3 DNA sequence: TGTGCCAGCGGGGGCCAGGGAACCGGGGAGCTGTTTTTT. It encodes CASGGQGTGELFF. The chain is built from TRBV2 and TRBJ2-2; TRBD1 might be the D (6 bases). The V end was cut by 8 bases, the J end by 5 bases, with 12 bases between. Germline V gene sequence: CDR1 SNHLY, CDR2 FYNNEI. The CDR3 consists of 13 residues.

This clone was seen once. The CDR3 is CASSLRRGTEAFF. The CDR3 DNA sequence: TGTGCCAGCAGTTTAAGGAGGGGAACTGAAGCTTTCTTT. This chain uses TRBV12-3 or TRBV12-4 with TRBJ1-1; maybe TRBD1 (5 bases). This CDR3 has 13 residues. The V end was cut by 2 bases, the J end by 5 bases, with 9 bases between.

Here the CDR3 reads CASSLVRNYGYTF. The DNA of the CDR3 is TGTGCCAGCAGCTTGGTACGAAACTATGGCTACACCTTC. V and J are TRBV5-5 and TRBJ1-2; D remains unclear. With 0 bases removed from V and 2 bases from J, the gap between germline ends came to 5 bases. Germline V CDR1 and CDR2: SGHKS, YYEKEE (reference sequence). The CDR3 spans 13 residues.

The gene calls are TRBV5-1 and TRBJ2-3; TRBD1 aligns across 8 bases. Germline V lookup: CDR1 SGHRS, CDR2 YFSETQ. The V segment lost 4 bases and the J segment 0 bases; nucleotides outside the gene matches: 7. The CDR3 is 16 residues long. In DNA form, the CDR3 reads TGCGCCAGCAGCGCCACGACAGGGGTGAGCACAGATACGCAGTATTTT. Translating it yields CASSATTGVSTDTQYF.

This chain joins TRBV6-5 and TRBJ1-6, with D tentatively TRBD1 (5 bases). Trimming cost V 6 bases and J 9 bases, with 12 bases left between them. The germline V gene encodes CDR1 MNHEY and CDR2 SVGAGI. CDR3 length: 13 amino acids. Here the CDR3 reads CASRRDGGSPLHF. CDR3 bases: TGTGCCAGCAGACGGGACGGTGGTTCACCCCTCCACTTT.